These 30 T cell receptor beta chains were all obtained from the same sample, sequenced in a study of Ad26.COV2.S vaccination and SARS-CoV-2 variants (dated by TCRdb to the early 2020s). The receptor library was made with the immunoSEQ multiplex PCR assay. TCRdb obtained this table from immuneACCESS and retained in-frame rearrangements with V and J assigned. These tables miss some clones; where compared with another copy, unresolved V genes account for less than half of the shortfall, and the remainder is unexplained. The sample yields 300,000 to 350,000 clones; 85% were counted once. The ten largest clonotypes hold around 2% of the sample. What this sample's treatment or condition label stands for: around 19 received Ad26.COV2.S at low or high dose, single or two shots; 5 received placebo; per-sample allocation not given. Repertoires of vaccine and placebo recipients were sequenced from samples collected on day 63 after the first injection.

Sequenced here: peripheral blood, sampled in a trial of Ad26.COV2.S vaccine versus placebo. The receptors here all came from a person aged 18-65 years who received the Ad26.COV2.S COVID-19 vaccine or a placebo.

This sequence joins TRBV3-1 (or the pseudogene TRBV3-2) and TRBJ2-5; no firm D call. Germline CDR1 reads LGHDT; CDR2 reads YNNKEL (reference sequence). V was cut by 6 bases and J by 1 base, with 9 bases left in between. The CDR3 contains 13 residues. The CDR3 region is CASSPRLQETQYF. In DNA form, the CDR3 reads TGTGCCAGCAGTCCCAGGCTCCAAGAGACCCAGTACTTC.

The chain uses TRBV29-1 and TRBJ1-3; D is unresolved. V was clipped by 2 bases and J by 4 bases, with 18 bases between them. The germline V gene has CDR1 SQVTM and CDR2 ANQGSEA. The CDR3 runs to 16 residues. The DNA of the CDR3 is TGCAGCGTTGAATTTGCCTCTGCAAACCAGGGAAACACCATATATTTT. Its translation: CSVEFASANQGNTIYF. Drawing the rest from reference TRBV29-1 and TRBJ1-3, the complete variable domain is SAVISQKPSRDICQRGTSLTIQCQVDSQVTMMFWYRQQPGQSLTLIATANQGSEATYESGFVIDKFPISRPNLTFSTLTVSNMSPEDSSIYLCSVEFASANQGNTIYFGEGSWLTVV.

The chain links TRBV5-1 to TRBJ2-6; D is perhaps TRBD1 (5 bases). The length of the CDR3 is 16 residues. Germline V gives CDR1 SGHRS, CDR2 YFSETQ. With 4 bases removed from V and 3 bases from J, the gap between germline ends came to 14 bases. Here the CDR3 reads CASSKTVASGANVLTF. In DNA, the CDR3 is TGCGCCAGCAGCAAGACAGTGGCCAGTGGGGCCAACGTCCTGACTTTC.

This clone showed up just once. The rearrangement links TRBV6-5 to TRBJ1-2; D is possibly TRBD1 (6 bases). Germline-derived CDR1 and CDR2 are MNHEY and SVGAGI. V was clipped by 11 bases and J by 2 bases, with 15 bases between them. The CDR3 is 13 amino acids. The CDR3 loop is CAALGQRNYGYTF. The CDR3 nucleotides are TGTGCCGCCCTAGGACAGAGGAACTATGGCTACACCTTC.

The chain employs TRBV7-6 and TRBJ1-2, with D hard to call. The CDR3 loop spans 15 amino acids. The V end lost 5 bases, the J end lost 8 bases, and 21 bases lay between the germline ends. Germline CDR1 SGHVS, CDR2 FNYEAQ. The chain's CDR3 is CASSPPGGERLGYTF. The CDR3 DNA reads as TGTGCCAGCAGCCCCCCGGGCGGGGAGAGGTTGGGCTACACCTTC.

The rearrangement joins TRBV5-1 to TRBJ1-1; a possible D gene is TRBD1 (6 bases). V was clipped by 5 bases and J by 6 bases, with 17 bases between them. The CDR3 totals 14 residues. Per the germline V gene, CDR1 is SGHRS and CDR2 is YFSETQ. The CDR3 DNA reads TGCGCCAGCAGGATCGGGGGCACTCGGCCTGAAGCTTTCTTT. Residues: CASRIGGTRPEAFF.

This sequence joins TRBV2 and TRBJ2-1; D is perhaps TRBD1 (7 bases). The V gene's germline CDR1 is SNHLY and CDR2 FYNNEI. Trimming pared 7 bases from V and 7 bases from J, leaving 20 bases between. The CDR3 extends over 15 amino acids. CDR3 nucleotides: TGTGCCAGCAATAAAGGGGCAGGGGGGCGGAATGAGCAGTTCTTC. Translation: CASNKGAGGRNEQFF.

V and J are TRBV7-9 and TRBJ1-1; 8 nucleotides match TRBD1. The CDR3 contains 18 residues. V lost 6 bases, J lost 0 bases, and 15 bases stayed unmatched. Germline V lookup: CDR1 SEHNR, CDR2 FQNEAQ (reference sequence). In DNA, the CDR3 is TGTGCCAGCAGAGCGGGACAGGTCCCGAATCGGATGAACACTGAAGCTTTCTTT. Translation: CASRAGQVPNRMNTEAFF.

Here the CDR3 DNA reads TGTGCCAGCAGAAAAGGGGAGGGTTTAAACACTGAAGCTTTCTTT. As protein: CASRKGEGLNTEAFF. The chain couples TRBV7-2 to TRBJ1-1; D might be TRBD1 (5 bases). The CDR3 loop spans 15 amino acids. In germline, CDR1 is SGHTA, CDR2 FQGNSA. Trimming left V 6 bases short and J 2 bases short, with 16 bases between.

The chain combines TRBV7-9 with TRBJ1-1, with 10 bases matching TRBD1. This CDR3 has 14 amino acids. Trimming took 5 bases from V and 1 from J; bases not matched to a gene: 1. The germline gives CDR1 SEHNR, CDR2 FQNEAQ (reference sequence). CDR3 protein: CASSRDRGNTEAFF. CDR3 nucleotide sequence: TGTGCCAGCAGCAGGGACAGGGGGAACACTGAAGCTTTCTTT.

This clone occurred a few times. The chain employs TRBV2 and TRBJ1-2; no firm D call. The V gene lost 1 base and the J gene lost 8 bases, with 8 bases spanning the gap. Germline values: CDR1 SNHLY, CDR2 FYNNEI. The CDR3 sequence is 12 residues long. The CDR3 nucleotides are TGTGCCAGCAGTGAAGGGGTGGGCGGCTACACCTTC. Translated, it gives CASSEGVGGYTF.

A note on this clone: Other nucleotide sequences from this sample produce the same CDR3. The chain employs TRBV15 and TRBJ1-1, with 8 bases matching TRBD1. Germline CDR1 LNHNV, CDR2 YYDKDF (reference sequence). Trimming at V came to 3 bases and at J to 2 bases, leaving 2 bases not matched to a gene. CDR3 length: 14 residues. The CDR3: CATSRDRVNTEAFF. The DNA for the CDR3 is TGTGCCACCAGCAGGGACAGGGTTAACACTGAAGCTTTCTTT.

As DNA, the CDR3 is TGCGCCAGCAGCTCTTCTAGCGGGGGGGCGACGTCCGGGGAGCTGTTTTTT. This translates into CASSSSSGGATSGELFF. The rearrangement links TRBV5-1 to TRBJ2-2; 12 nucleotides align to TRBD2. V trimming: 3 bases; J trimming: 6 bases; junction bases outside the gene matches: 9. Germline V gene lookup returns CDR1 SGHRS and CDR2 YFSETQ. The CDR3 contains 17 residues.

The chain joins TRBV3-1 (or the pseudogene TRBV3-2) to TRBJ1-2, with 7 bases lining up with TRBD1. The CDR3 covers 17 residues. The germline V gene encodes CDR1 LGHDT and CDR2 YNNKEL (reference sequence). With 4 bases clipped from V and 2 bases from J, the junction kept 13 bases outside the gene matches. CDR3 residues: CASSPSFGQGENYGYTF. DNA of the CDR3: TGTGCCAGCAGCCCGTCGTTCGGCCAGGGGGAAAACTATGGCTACACCTTC.

The chain has TRBV9 and TRBJ2-1; 13 positions agree with TRBD2. The length of the CDR3 is 15 residues. The V gene's germline CDR1 is SGDLS and CDR2 YYNGEE. V trimming: 2 bases; J trimming: 5 bases; junction bases outside the gene matches: 1. The CDR3 DNA reads as TGTGCCAGCAGCGTGGGACTAGCGGGGAACAATGAGCAGTTCTTC. Encoded protein: CASSVGLAGNNEQFF.

The V call is TRBV6-5, the J call TRBJ2-1, with D unresolved. Germline V gene sequence: CDR1 MNHEY, CDR2 SVGAGI. This CDR3 spans 15 amino acids. The germline V and J ends were trimmed by 9 bases and 2 bases, with 17 bases remaining between them. CDR3 DNA: TGTGCCAGACCCCTCTGGGTCTTGCCCTACAATGAGCAGTTCTTC. It codes for CARPLWVLPYNEQFF.

The chain employs TRBV6-6 and TRBJ2-5, with 11 bases matching TRBD1. The germline V gene has CDR1 MNHNY and CDR2 SVGAGI (reference sequence). J lost 5 bases, V lost 5 bases, and 1 base had no gene match. This CDR3 is 13 amino acids long. Written as DNA, the CDR3 is TGTGCCAGCAGTCGGGACAGGGGGGAGACCCAGTACTTC. Translation gives CASSRDRGETQYF.

The gene calls are TRBV5-1 and TRBJ2-3, with no clear D. Germline CDR1 and CDR2: SGHRS and YFSETQ. Trimming shortened V by 0 bases and J by 6 bases, and 11 bases separated the two germline ends. The CDR3 spans 14 residues. The CDR3 reads CASSLVFRSDTQYF. In DNA form, the CDR3 reads TGCGCCAGCAGCTTGGTATTTCGATCCGATACGCAGTATTTT.

About this clone: Different DNA sequences within this sample yield the same CDR3. The chain is built from TRBV7-9 and TRBJ1-2; D is uncertain. The CDR3 extends over 12 amino acids. V dropped 2 bases and J dropped 6 bases, with 7 bases sitting between them. Germline V gene data show CDR1 as SEHNR and CDR2 as FQNEAQ (reference sequence). The CDR3 nucleotides read TGTGCCAGCAGCTTACAAGGGAATGGCTACACCTTC. Its translation: CASSLQGNGYTF.

The rearrangement joins TRBV5-1 to TRBJ1-1; no definite D call. The CDR3 is 14 amino acids. The germline V gene encodes CDR1 SGHRS and CDR2 YFSETQ. V was cut by 2 bases and J by 2 bases, with 10 bases left in between. The CDR3 DNA reads as TGCGCCAGCAGCTTACGGGCGGGAAACACTGAAGCTTTCTTT. Translation gives CASSLRAGNTEAFF. Full variable domain (outside the CDR3, taken from reference TRBV5-1 and TRBJ1-1): KAGVTQTPRYLIKTRGQQVTLSCSPISGHRSVSWYQQTPGQGLQFLFEYFSETQRNKGNFPGRFSGRQFSNSRSEMNVSTLELGDSALYLCASSLRAGNTEAFFGQGTRLTVV.

The J gene is TRBJ1-5, the V gene TRBV3-1 (or the pseudogene TRBV3-2); no clear D gene. Germline values: CDR1 LGHDT, CDR2 YNNKEL (reference sequence). The CDR3 extends over 12 amino acids. The V end was cut by 4 bases, the J end by 6 bases, with 7 bases between. CDR3 coding DNA: TGTGCCAGCAGCCCAGGTGGTCAGCCCCAGCATTTT. Residues: CASSPGGQPQHF.

The V and J genes are TRBV7-9 and TRBJ1-3, with a tentative D call TRBD1 (5 bases). CDR3 length equals 16 residues. Trimming cost V 4 bases and J 0 bases, with 13 bases left between them. Looked up from germline, CDR1 is SEHNR and CDR2 is FQNEAQ (reference sequence). CDR3 sequence: CASSYPGRYSGNTIYF. The CDR3 DNA is TGTGCCAGCAGCTATCCGGGACGATACTCTGGAAACACCATATATTTT.

The chain couples TRBV7-3 to TRBJ2-6; 8 positions match TRBD1. V dropped 3 bases and J dropped 4; count of bases not matched to a gene: 8. The germline gives CDR1 SGHTA, CDR2 FQGTGA. This CDR3 has 17 amino acids. The CDR3 sequence is CASSFLGQGAGANVLTF. In DNA, the CDR3 is TGTGCCAGCAGCTTCCTCGGACAGGGTGCCGGGGCCAACGTCCTGACTTTC.

This sequence joins TRBV6-4 and TRBJ2-2; D is unresolved. Between the trimmed V and J ends, which lost 3 bases and 0 bases, there was a span of 8 bases. The CDR3 extends over 15 amino acids. CDR1 and CDR2 from the germline V gene are MRHNA and SNTAGT. The CDR3 sequence is CASSEVAANTGELFF. Here the CDR3 DNA reads TGTGCCAGCAGTGAGGTAGCAGCGAACACCGGGGAGCTGTTTTTT.

This chain joins TRBV5-1 and TRBJ2-5; TRBD1 aligns across 9 bases. The CDR3 is 17 residues long. Trimming took 4 bases from V and 5 from J; bases not matched to a gene: 15. Germline CDR1 reads SGHRS; CDR2 reads YFSETQ. CDR3 protein: CASSHLPGTGRAETQYF. CDR3 bases: TGCGCCAGCAGCCACTTGCCAGGGACAGGGAGGGCGGAGACCCAGTACTTC.

The chain has TRBV11-2 and TRBJ1-1; the D is unclear. The CDR3 covers 12 residues. The germline V gene has CDR1 SGHAT and CDR2 FQNNGV. Trimming removed 1 base from V and 10 bases from J, with 10 bases in between. CDR3 region: CASSLVGLGAFF. CDR3 nucleotide sequence: TGTGCCAGCAGCTTAGTAGGGTTAGGAGCTTTCTTT.

The J gene is TRBJ1-5, the V gene TRBV3-1 (or the pseudogene TRBV3-2), with TRBD1 matching over 8 bases. The CDR3 runs 15 residues. Losses at the gene ends were 4 bases for V and 4 bases for J; bases not matched to a gene: 6. Germline lookup yields CDR1 LGHDT and CDR2 YNNKEL (reference sequence). CDR3 nucleotide sequence: TGTGCCAGCAGCCCTTGGACAGGGATGAATCAGCCCCAGCATTTT. This gives the protein CASSPWTGMNQPQHF.

The rearrangement joins TRBV6-1 to TRBJ1-2; perhaps TRBD1 as D (6 bases). This CDR3 has 13 residues. The germline CDR1 and CDR2 sequences are MNHNS and SASEGT. The V gene lost 2 bases and the J gene lost 4 bases, with 8 bases spanning the gap. CDR3 amino acids: CASSERQAYGYTF. The CDR3 DNA reads as TGTGCCAGCAGTGAAAGACAGGCCTATGGCTACACCTTC.

The chain links TRBV7-9 to TRBJ2-5, with 9 bases lining up with TRBD1. The CDR3 covers 15 residues. The V gene end was trimmed by 4 bases and the J gene end by 6 bases; junction bases not matched to a gene: 9. Germline V gene data show CDR1 as SEHNR and CDR2 as FQNEAQ (reference sequence). This CDR3 reads CASSSTGQGMKTQYF. DNA of the CDR3: TGTGCCAGCAGCTCAACGGGACAGGGAATGAAGACCCAGTACTTC.

This chain uses TRBV5-1 with TRBJ2-3; D might be TRBD1 (6 bases). This CDR3 contains 13 residues. Germline CDR1 SGHRS, CDR2 YFSETQ. V was cut by 4 bases and J by 5 bases, with 11 bases left in between. The CDR3 DNA reads as TGCGCCAGCAGCACACAAGGGGGAGATACGCAGTATTTT. This encodes CASSTQGGDTQYF.